The 9 T cell receptor beta chains below all came from one sample that was sequenced in a study of blood T cell repertoires in COVID-19. The protocol was immunoSEQ multiplex PCR, while the TCRdb copy is restricted to in-frame clones and leaves out a portion. The table lists fewer than 250,000 clones, 85% to 90% of them singletons. The sequencing sample was made of peripheral blood. These receptors came from a man between 60 and 70 years old with acute or convalescent COVID-19.

In this sample, this clone turned up a few times. This chain links TRBV5-6 with TRBJ1-2; 7 bases align to TRBD1. The junction had 15 bases not matched to a gene; V was cut back by 4 bases and J by 3 bases. From germline, CDR1 is SGHDT and CDR2 YYEEEE. This CDR3 comprises 17 residues. CDR3 coding DNA: TGTGCCAGCAGCGGCCTTGGACAGGCATCTGCTCACTATGGCTACACCTTC. Amino acids: CASSGLGQASAHYGYTF.

V gene TRBV6-2 or TRBV6-3 combines with J gene TRBJ2-5; the match to TRBD1 covers 7 bases. The CDR3 runs 13 residues. Germline-derived CDR1 and CDR2 are MNHEY and SVGEGT. Trimming cost V 4 bases and J 7 bases; bases outside gene matches: 6. The DNA of the CDR3 is TGTGCCAGCAGTTCCGGGACAGTCACGACCCAGTACTTC. Translating it yields CASSSGTVTTQYF.

The chain uses TRBV5-1 and TRBJ1-4, with 7 bases identical to TRBD1. The germline V gene encodes CDR1 SGHRS and CDR2 YFSETQ. J lost 2 bases, V lost 4 bases, and 14 bases had no gene match. The CDR3 length is 18 residues. As DNA, the CDR3 is TGCGCCAGCAGCCCCTATGGGCAGGGGGTAGTCACTAATGAAAAACTGTTTTTT. Amino acids: CASSPYGQGVVTNEKLFF.

The V and J genes are TRBV28 and TRBJ1-1, with no clear D. V dropped 5 bases and J dropped 0 bases, with 13 bases sitting between them. The germline gives CDR1 MDHEN, CDR2 SYDVKM. There are 15 residues in the CDR3. The DNA of the CDR3 is TGTGCCAGCAGTCCCCCCAGAACAGTGAACACTGAAGCTTTCTTT. It translates to CASSPPRTVNTEAFF.

The chain recombines TRBV18 with TRBJ2-5, with D possibly matching TRBD2 (5 bases). The CDR3 length is 14 residues. The germline V gene has CDR1 KGHSH and CDR2 LQKENI. Trimming shortened V by 2 bases and J by 4 bases, and 11 bases separated the two germline ends. The CDR3 sequence is CASSPSPGVETQYF. Here the CDR3 DNA reads TGTGCCAGCTCACCATCGCCCGGGGTAGAGACCCAGTACTTC.

This chain joins TRBV12-3 or TRBV12-4 and TRBJ1-1; 7 bases are shared with TRBD1. Unmatched junction bases numbered 5, after V lost 2 bases and J lost 11 bases. CDR3 length: 12 residues. CDR3 DNA sequence: TGTGCCAGCAGTTTACAAGGGGGCGGTGCTTTCTTT. This codes for CASSLQGGGAFF.

This rearrangement joins TRBV7-2 to TRBJ2-7; 11 positions agree with TRBD2. The germline V gene has CDR1 SGHTA and CDR2 FQGNSA. After removal of 1 base from V and 7 bases from J, the junction contained 9 bases not matched to a gene. The CDR3 covers 16 residues. CDR3 DNA: TGTGCCAGCAGCTTAGGGGGCACTAGCGGGGGAGGAGAGCAGTACTTC. Translation: CASSLGGTSGGGEQYF.

This chain links TRBV7-7 with TRBJ1-4; D may be TRBD1 (6 bases). This CDR3 region has 16 residues. Germline values: CDR1 SSHAT, CDR2 FNYEAQ (reference sequence). The germline V and J ends were trimmed by 5 bases and 0 bases, with 13 bases remaining between them. The CDR3 sequence is CASSPGQTATNEKLFF. The CDR3 bases are TGTGCCAGCAGCCCTGGACAGACTGCAACTAATGAAAAACTGTTTTTT. Full variable domain (remainder filled in from reference TRBV7-7 and TRBJ1-4): GAGVSQSPRYKVTKRGQDVTLRCDPISSHATLYWYQQALGQGPEFLTYFNYEAQPDKSGLPSDRFSAERPEGSISTLTIQRTEQRDSAMYRCASSPGQTATNEKLFFGSGTQLSVL.

The DNA of the CDR3 is TGTGCCAGCAGTTACTACCAAGGACAGAACTATGGCTACACCTTC. Protein sequence: CASSYYQGQNYGYTF. The rearrangement uses TRBV6-5 and TRBJ1-2; D is possibly TRBD1 (6 bases). The CDR3 loop spans 15 amino acids. V was cut by 1 base and J by 2 bases, with 11 bases left in between. The V gene's germline CDR1 is MNHEY and CDR2 SVGAGI.